The rows below give T cell receptor beta chains drawn from one sample of a study of blood T cell repertoires in COVID-19. Sequenced by immunoSEQ multiplex PCR; TCRdb stores in-frame clones only, minus some. The sample consists of roughly 200,000 clones, around nine tenths of them appearing once. The sequenced material came from peripheral blood. All receptors derive from a man in his sixties who had recovered from COVID-19. Both conserved end residues are part of each CDR3. A D gene is named only where the DNA matches it firmly. Size values are once, few and many counts, or a class for expanded clones, and some rows have none.

TRBJ2-7 | TRBV28 | . | . | TGTGCCAGCAGTTCAGGGATGCTCAACGAGCAGTACTTC | CASSSGMLNEQYF
TRBJ2-7 | TRBV7-3 | . | TRBD1 | TGTGCCAGCAGCTTACCAGGACAGGGGGACTCCTACGAGCAGTACTTC | CASSLPGQGDSYEQYF
TRBJ1-2 | TRBV3-1/TRBV3-2 | . | . | TGTGCCAGCAGCCAAGATAAGGCCGGGTATGGCTACACCTTC | CASSQDKAGYGYTF
TRBJ1-1 | TRBV10-3 | . | . | TGTGCCATCAGTGACGCGTTCGGGAGCACTGAAGCTTTCTTT | CAISDAFGSTEAFF
TRBJ2-1 | TRBV6-5 | . | . | TGTGCCAGCAGTTACACCGACAGGAGCTCCTACAATGAGCAGTTCTTC | CASSYTDRSSYNEQFF
TRBJ2-2 | TRBV19 | . | . | TGTGCCAGTAGTGTAAGCCGGGTGAACACCGGGGAGCTGTTTTTT | CASSVSRVNTGELFF
TRBJ1-3 | TRBV7-2 | . | TRBD1 | TGTGCCAGCAGCCCGTGGACAGGGTCTGGAAACACCATATATTTT | CASSPWTGSGNTIYF
TRBJ1-2 | TRBV9 | few | . | TGTGCCAGCAGCGTAGGAGGGGGGGCCGCGGGCTACACCTTC | CASSVGGGAAGYTF
TRBJ1-5 | TRBV5-5 | . | . | TGTGCCAGCAGCCGCAGGGGCTCCGGTCAGCCCCAGCATTTT | CASSRRGSGQPQHF
TRBJ2-1 | TRBV29-1 | once | . | TGCAGCGTTGTTAGAGACTACAATGAGCAGTTCTTC | CSVVRDYNEQFF
TRBJ2-1 | TRBV5-1 | . | TRBD1 | TGCGCCAGCAGCTTTCCGGGACAGAACAATGAGCAGTTCTTC | CASSFPGQNNEQFF
TRBJ1-2 | TRBV6-2/TRBV6-3 | . | . | TGTGCCAGCAGTTCTTTCCCCTCGACAGCTTATGGCTACACCTTC | CASSSFPSTAYGYTF
TRBJ1-4 | TRBV5-1 | . | . | TGCGCCAGCAGCTTGTTTAGCATTGCAACTAATGAAAAACTGTTTTTT | CASSLFSIATNEKLFF
TRBJ1-1 | TRBV6-1 | . | . | TGTGCCAGCAGTGATTACATGAACACTGAAGCTTTCTTT | CASSDYMNTEAFF
TRBJ1-1 | TRBV6-5 | . | . | TGTGCCAGCAGTTTCACCGGGACAGAAGCTTTCTTT | CASSFTGTEAFF
TRBJ2-1 | TRBV5-6 | . | TRBD1 | TGTGCCAGCAGCCCCCTAGGGGGCTCGGGGTACAATGAGCAGTTCTTC | CASSPLGGSGYNEQFF
TRBJ1-4 | TRBV5-4 | . | . | TGTGCCAGCAGCTGGGGGCGTGGCCGGGCGGACGAAAAACTGTTTTTT | CASSWGRGRADEKLFF
TRBJ2-7 | TRBV30 | . | TRBD2 | TGTGCCTGGAGGACTAGCGGGAGTACCGAGCAGTACTTC | CAWRTSGSTEQYF
TRBJ1-5 | TRBV7-8 | . | . | TGTGCCAGCAGCCTGTTCGCGGGGGGTTATAGCAATCAGCCCCAGCATTTT | CASSLFAGGYSNQPQHF
TRBJ2-1 | TRBV4-3 | . | . | TGCGCCAGCAGCCAAGATCTCAACAGATACAATGAGCAGTTCTTC | CASSQDLNRYNEQFF
TRBJ2-7 | TRBV6-1 | once | . | TGTGCCAGCAGTGAACAGGGAGGCTACGAGCAGTACTTC | CASSEQGGYEQYF
TRBJ1-2 | TRBV7-6 | . | TRBD1 | TGTGCCAGCAGCCCCCTGGTACAGGGGGCTGGTGGCTACACCTTC | CASSPLVQGAGGYTF
TRBJ1-6 | TRBV6-5 | . | . | TGTGCCAGCAGTTACCGACAGTTCTATAATTCACCCCTCCACTTT | CASSYRQFYNSPLHF
TRBJ1-1 | TRBV4-3 | . | . | TGCGCCAGCAGCCGAGGACAGCTTCTTGAAGCTTTCTTT | CASSRGQLLEAFF
TRBJ2-1 | TRBV6-5 | . | . | TGTGCCAGCCTCCCAGGGCGCGGATACAATGAGCAGTTCTTC | CASLPGRGYNEQFF
TRBJ2-7 | TRBV5-1 | . | TRBD2 | TGCGCCAGCAGCTCGAGGACCGGGACTACTGCCTACGAGCAGTACTTC | CASSSRTGTTAYEQYF
TRBJ2-1 | TRBV5-4 | . | TRBD2 | TGTGCCAGCAGCTTGAGTAGCGGGAGAGTTGAGCAGTTCTTC | CASSLSSGRVEQFF
TRBJ2-1 | TRBV5-1 | . | TRBD2 | TGCGCCAGCACCCTCGGGCTAGCGGGAAACAATGAGCAGTTCTTC | CASTLGLAGNNEQFF
TRBJ2-2 | TRBV19 | few | . | TGTGCCACCCGATGGCAGGGGTCCGGGGAGCTGTTTTTT | CATRWQGSGELFF
TRBJ1-2 | TRBV7-8 | . | TRBD1 | TGTGCCAGCAGCTCCATACAGGGGAACTATGGCTACACCTTC | CASSSIQGNYGYTF
TRBJ2-7 | TRBV9 | . | TRBD1 | TGTGCCAGCAGCCCCAGGGGGACAGCAATAACCTACGAGCAGTACTTC | CASSPRGTAITYEQYF
TRBJ2-1 | TRBV6-5 | . | TRBD2 | TGTGCCAGCAGTTACTCAGTCCTAGCGGGTTGGGAGCAGTTCTTC | CASSYSVLAGWEQFF
TRBJ1-5 | TRBV30 | . | TRBD1 | TGTGCCTGGAGTGTCGTCCCGGGACAGCAGCATTTT | CAWSVVPGQQHF
TRBJ2-2 | TRBV30 | . | . | TGTGCCTGGAGGGGGGCCTCTAACACCGGGGAGCTGTTTTTT | CAWRGASNTGELFF
TRBJ1-3 | TRBV4-1 | . | . | TGCGCCAGCAGCCCGGCGGGGGGCGTAGGTGGAGGAAACACCATATATTTT | CASSPAGGVGGGNTIYF
TRBJ1-1 | TRBV20-1 | . | . | TGCAGTGCTAGAGATCGCACTGAAGCTTTCTTT | CSARDRTEAFF
TRBJ1-6 | TRBV28 | . | . | TGTGCCAGCAGTCTCCCAGGAAGGACCCTCCACTTT | CASSLPGRTLHF
TRBJ2-1 | TRBV5-1 | . | TRBD2 | TGCGCCAGCAGCCGGACTAGCGGGGGGTCCCACAATGAGCAGTTCTTC | CASSRTSGGSHNEQFF
TRBJ1-5 | TRBV28 | . | . | TGTGCCAGCAGCCCGGGGGGGAGTAGTCAGCCCCAGCATTTT | CASSPGGSSQPQHF
TRBJ1-4 | TRBV24-1 | . | . | TGTGCCACCAGTGATCGGACGGGAGGCTGGGAAAAACTGTTTTTT | CATSDRTGGWEKLFF
TRBJ1-3 | TRBV27 | . | TRBD1 | TGTGCCAGCAGTGCGACAGGGGGGCCCCTTGGAAACACCATATATTTT | CASSATGGPLGNTIYF
TRBJ2-7 | TRBV2 | . | . | TGTGCCAGCAGTGTACAGGAGGGTTCGAGCGAGCAGTACTTC | CASSVQEGSSEQYF
TRBJ1-5 | TRBV2 | . | . | TGTGCCAGCAGTGAAGCACAGCCTAACAGCAATCAGCCCCAGCATTTT | CASSEAQPNSNQPQHF
TRBJ1-5 | TRBV7-2 | . | TRBD1 | TGTGCCAGCAGCTTAGTAGGGGGCTCTCATCAGCCCCAGCATTTT | CASSLVGGSHQPQHF
TRBJ1-4 | TRBV3-1/TRBV3-2 | . | TRBD1 | TGTGCCAGCAGCCAAGCTTGGAAGACGGACAGGGAGGTATTTGTAGGGGAAAAACTGTTTTTT | CASSQAWKTDREVFVGEKLFF
TRBJ1-1 | TRBV6-5 | . | TRBD1 | TGTGCCAGCAGTTACGCGGGGACAGGATTGAACACTGAAGCTTTCTTT | CASSYAGTGLNTEAFF
TRBJ1-5 | TRBV6-1 | . | TRBD1 | TGTGCCAGCAGTGAAGGGGGACAGGGGACGATGAAGCCCCAGCATTTT | CASSEGGQGTMKPQHF
TRBJ1-5 | TRBV19 | . | TRBD1 | TGTGCCAGTAGTATCGGACAGGGTTCTGGTCAGCCCCAGCATTTT | CASSIGQGSGQPQHF
TRBJ1-4 | TRBV7-2 | . | . | TGTGCCAGCAGCTTAGCCCGGACAAGTGGGAGGGAAAAACTGTTTTTT | CASSLARTSGREKLFF
TRBJ2-3 | TRBV10-3 | . | TRBD1 | TGTGCCATCAGGCCGGGACAGGGGGGGGATACGCAGTATTTT | CAIRPGQGGDTQYF
TRBJ2-7 | TRBV5-4 | . | . | TGTGCCAGCAGACCGAACAGGGACACGCAGGAGCAGTACTTC | CASRPNRDTQEQYF
TRBJ2-7 | TRBV15 | . | TRBD2 | TGTGCCACCAGCAGAGATCCCGGACTAGCGACTTGGGAGCAGTACTTC | CATSRDPGLATWEQYF